A selection of T cell receptor beta chains follows, all from one sample in a study of blood T cell repertoires in COVID-19. The assay was immunoSEQ multiplex PCR, and TCRdb's table has in-frame clones only and misses some. There are around 130,000 clones in the sample; about 86% occur only once, and about 2.2% lies in the top ten. Sequences were obtained from PBMCs or T cells enriched from blood (not recorded which). The receptors shown here come from a man aged 40-49 years with acute COVID-19. The CDR3 runs from the conserved cysteine through the conserved F or W.

v_gene: TRBV27
j_gene: TRBJ1-1
CDR3aa: CASSFERANTEAFF

v_gene: TRBV5-1
j_gene: TRBJ1-3
CDR3aa: CASSPGTSSGNTIYF

v_gene: TRBV13
j_gene: TRBJ1-1
CDR3aa: CASSPRTGQAFF

v_gene: TRBV19
j_gene: TRBJ1-5
CDR3aa: CASIDPGTGLNQPQHF

v_gene: TRBV5-4
j_gene: TRBJ1-6
CDR3aa: CASSSGNNSPLHF

v_gene: TRBV7-2
j_gene: TRBJ2-7
CDR3aa: CASSARTGEVEQYF

v_gene: TRBV7-6
j_gene: TRBJ2-5
CDR3aa: CASSWTGGEGETQYF

v_gene: TRBV7-3
j_gene: TRBJ1-1
CDR3aa: CASSLTMNTEAFF

v_gene: TRBV7-3
j_gene: TRBJ1-1
CDR3aa: CASSSGGEAFF

v_gene: TRBV6-6
j_gene: TRBJ2-7
CDR3aa: CASSRWSSTYEQYF

v_gene: TRBV29-1
j_gene: TRBJ1-2
CDR3aa: CSVGGGDGSYGYTF

v_gene: TRBV7-9
j_gene: TRBJ2-1
CDR3aa: CASSLGALNEQFF

v_gene: TRBV6-2/TRBV6-3
j_gene: TRBJ1-1
CDR3aa: CASSYLTGTGGNTEAFF

v_gene: TRBV5-1
j_gene: TRBJ1-1
CDR3aa: CASSLSQALAGKAFF

v_gene: TRBV25-1
j_gene: TRBJ2-7
CDR3aa: CASSEARQGIYEQYF

v_gene: TRBV7-8
j_gene: TRBJ2-7
CDR3aa: CASSLALGGGYEQYF

v_gene: TRBV10-3
j_gene: TRBJ2-7
CDR3aa: CAISESTGGGYEQYF

v_gene: TRBV7-9
j_gene: TRBJ1-1
CDR3aa: CASSLDGRAGEAFF

v_gene: TRBV28
j_gene: TRBJ1-2
CDR3aa: CASSTGQGTYGYTF

v_gene: TRBV2
j_gene: TRBJ1-4
CDR3aa: CASKFSRNEKLFF

v_gene: TRBV5-6
j_gene: TRBJ2-6
CDR3aa: CASSLFGGAGANVLTF

v_gene: TRBV6-5
j_gene: TRBJ2-5
CDR3aa: CASGTDYRGQETQYF

v_gene: TRBV27
j_gene: TRBJ2-7
CDR3aa: CASSAGTFSSYEQYF

v_gene: TRBV2
j_gene: TRBJ2-7
CDR3aa: CASRPRLAGENEQYF

v_gene: TRBV18
j_gene: TRBJ2-7
CDR3aa: CASSPRVGVEGEQYF

v_gene: TRBV3-1/TRBV3-2
j_gene: TRBJ2-3
CDR3aa: CASRGTDTDTQYF

v_gene: TRBV5-1
j_gene: TRBJ2-3
CDR3aa: CASSLMAGGGGTDTQYF

v_gene: TRBV5-8
j_gene: TRBJ2-5
CDR3aa: CASSLQQETQYF

v_gene: TRBV6-5
j_gene: TRBJ1-1
CDR3aa: CASSNSARRTFF

v_gene: TRBV2
j_gene: TRBJ1-1
CDR3aa: CASSDRGPEAFF

v_gene: TRBV7-9
j_gene: TRBJ2-3
CDR3aa: CASSSTGTGSTDTQYF

v_gene: TRBV18
j_gene: TRBJ1-5
CDR3aa: CASRNGQPNQPQHF

v_gene: TRBV20-1
j_gene: TRBJ1-5
CDR3aa: CSTGGNQPQHF

v_gene: TRBV11-1
j_gene: TRBJ2-7
CDR3aa: CASSPTSGRHEQYF

v_gene: TRBV5-5
j_gene: TRBJ2-7
CDR3aa: CASSLLRASTYEQYF

v_gene: TRBV12-3/TRBV12-4
j_gene: TRBJ1-1
CDR3aa: CASSLWGGTEAFF

v_gene: TRBV5-1
j_gene: TRBJ2-3
CDR3aa: CASSRGTSVTDTQYF

v_gene: TRBV3-1/TRBV3-2
j_gene: TRBJ2-5
CDR3aa: CASSQEGGRARETQYF

v_gene: TRBV13
j_gene: TRBJ2-2
CDR3aa: CASSFAWDSGNTGELFF